Following are 5 T cell receptor beta chains from one sample sequenced in a study of CD8+ T cells in alopecia areata. Reverse transcribed after extraction, RNA yielded cDNA as the sequencing template. The method was immunoSEQ multiplex PCR; TCRdb's version includes in-frame clones alone and lacks a portion of them. The data show hundreds of thousands of clones, about two thirds seen once. The sequences come from CD4+ T cells sorted from blood, collected at week 0. All receptors come from a human donor with alopecia areata.

CDR3 in amino acids: CAWSWASGGVNEQFF. CDR3 bases: TGTGCCTGGAGTTGGGCTAGCGGGGGGGTTAATGAGCAGTTCTTC. The V call is TRBV30, the J call TRBJ2-1; 12 bases agree with TRBD2. The CDR3 sequence is 15 residues long. Germline V gene lookup returns CDR1 GTSNPN and CDR2 SVGIG (reference sequence). With 2 bases clipped from V and 7 bases from J, the junction kept 6 bases outside the gene matches.

This chain uses TRBV30 with TRBJ1-4, with TRBD1 matching over 7 bases. CDR1 GTSNPN and CDR2 SVGIG come from the germline V gene (reference sequence). The CDR3 consists of 12 residues. V shed 3 bases, J shed 8 bases, and the junction held 3 bases outside the gene matches. In DNA form, the CDR3 reads TGTGCCTGGAGGGCAGGGGGGGAAAAACTGTTTTTT. Amino acids: CAWRAGGEKLFF.

This clone was seen just once. J is TRBJ1-1 and V is TRBV27; no reliable D call. The CDR3 loop spans 12 amino acids. CDR1 MNHEY and CDR2 SMNVEV come from the germline V gene (reference sequence). V was clipped by 5 bases and J by 9 bases, with 13 bases between them. In nucleotides, the CDR3 is TGTGCCAGCAGTCCGCCGACGGGAAAAGCTTTCTTT. Amino acid sequence: CASSPPTGKAFF.

The V call is TRBV7-9, the J call TRBJ2-6; D is undetermined. The CDR3 loop spans 14 amino acids. The V end was cut by 8 bases, the J end by 1 base, with 9 bases between. Germline-derived CDR1 and CDR2 are SEHNR and FQNEAQ (reference sequence). The DNA of the CDR3 is TGTGCCAGCCTATCCCCTTCTGGGGCCAACGTCCTGACTTTC. Its protein product is CASLSPSGANVLTF.

The chain carries TRBV20-1 and TRBJ1-3, with no clear D. The germline V and J ends were trimmed by 2 bases and 4 bases, with 3 bases remaining between them. Per the germline V gene, CDR1 is DFQATT and CDR2 is SNEGSKA (reference sequence). This CDR3 is built from 11 residues. The DNA for the CDR3 is TGCAGTGCTAGAACAGGAAACACCATATATTTT. Translating it yields CSARTGNTIYF.